Included here is one TCR beta chain sequence, with context. The length of the CDR3 is 14 residues. Germline assignment: CDR1 DFQATT and CDR2 SNEGSKA (reference sequence). Trimming took off 3 bases at V and 2 bases at J, with 14 bases between the two ends. Template switching created a universal primer site, and the cDNA included unique molecular identifiers. MiXCR, applied by TCRdb to the 5' RACE reads, yields one record per CDR3 protein. The table lists around 1.7 million distinct CDR3 sequences, around a third of them singletons. These data come from a study of identical twins. This clonotype originated in a newborn girl in good health. The specimen sequenced was cord blood. This chain uses TRBV20-1 with TRBJ2-7, with D perhaps matching TRBD2 (6 bases). The CDR3: CSARELAQTYEQYF. The CDR3 nucleotides read TGCAGTGCTAGGGAACTAGCACAGACCTACGAGCAGTACTTC.